Below, 18 T cell receptor beta chains from the same sample are listed, as sequenced in a study of blood T cell repertoires in COVID-19 (dated by TCRdb to 2018 to 2020). Libraries were prepared through the immunoSEQ multiplex PCR assay. TCRdb limited this immuneACCESS table to in-frame rearrangements with V and J called. A share of clones is missing; checked studies link under half to unresolved V genes, and the rest is unexplained. The sample profile shows around 120,000 clones; around 83% of them were found once. Of the sample, 5.5% to 6% falls within the top ten clones. The sequenced sample was peripheral blood. The receptors derive from a man older than 75 with active or convalescent COVID-19.

A note on this clone: The sample carries other DNA sequences with the same CDR3. V usage is TRBV5-1 and J usage is TRBJ2-3, with 8 nucleotides matching TRBD2. The CDR3 extends over 14 amino acids. Germline V gene lookup returns CDR1 SGHRS and CDR2 YFSETQ. V lost 4 bases to trimming and J lost 1 base; unmatched junction nucleotides: 2. The CDR3, as DNA: TGCGCCAGCAGCCCGGGGGGGGGCACAGATACGCAGTATTTT. It specifies CASSPGGGTDTQYF.

This clone occurred a few times. The chain employs TRBV5-1 and TRBJ1-1; tentatively, D is TRBD1 (6 bases). The germline V and J ends were trimmed by 5 bases and 4 bases, with 15 bases remaining between them. Germline V CDR1 and CDR2: SGHRS, YFSETQ. The CDR3 contains 14 residues. The CDR3 sequence is CASSVTGLGTEAFF. The DNA for the CDR3 is TGCGCCAGCAGTGTGACAGGCTTGGGCACTGAAGCTTTCTTT. The full variable domain, its missing parts supplied by reference TRBV5-1 and TRBJ1-1, is KAGVTQTPRYLIKTRGQQVTLSCSPISGHRSVSWYQQTPGQGLQFLFEYFSETQRNKGNFPGRFSGRQFSNSRSEMNVSTLELGDSALYLCASSVTGLGTEAFFGQGTRLTVV.

This chain connects TRBV5-8 to TRBJ2-5; possible D gene TRBD1, 5 bases. CDR1 and CDR2 from the germline V gene are SGHTS and YDEGEE. V dropped 0 bases and J dropped 5 bases, with 11 bases sitting between them. The CDR3 length is 14 residues. The CDR3 reads CASSLVGQEETQYF. For the CDR3, the DNA is TGTGCCAGCAGCTTGGTGGGGCAGGAGGAGACCCAGTACTTC.

The chain employs TRBV7-9 and TRBJ2-3; 8 bases align to TRBD2. This CDR3 has 18 amino acids. Germline CDR1 reads SEHNR; CDR2 reads FQNEAQ (reference sequence). V lost 5 bases to trimming and J lost 4 bases; unmatched junction nucleotides: 17. The CDR3 sequence: CASSTRLEAGVNADTQYF. The DNA for the CDR3 is TGTGCCAGCAGCACTCGCTTGGAAGCGGGGGTTAACGCAGATACGCAGTATTTT.

The chain is built from TRBV27 and TRBJ1-2, with a tentative D call TRBD1 (5 bases). CDR3 length equals 13 residues. Germline lookup yields CDR1 MNHEY and CDR2 SMNVEV (reference sequence). The V and J ends lost 8 bases and 1 base respectively, with 11 bases between them. The CDR3: CASHAGGNYGYTF. The CDR3 bases are TGTGCCAGCCACGCCGGGGGTAACTATGGCTACACCTTC.

V is TRBV5-5 and J is TRBJ2-5; TRBD1 matches 10 bases. The CDR3 sequence is 15 residues long. The germline CDR1 and CDR2 sequences are SGHKS and YYEKEE (reference sequence). The V and J ends lost 1 base and 5 bases, in that order; junction bases with no gene match: 5. The CDR3 reads CASSLRTGGQETQYF. In DNA form, the CDR3 reads TGTGCCAGCAGCTTGAGGACAGGGGGACAGGAGACCCAGTACTTC.

This rearrangement joins TRBV11-3 to TRBJ2-7, with 7 bases identical to TRBD1. The CDR3 covers 13 residues. V gave up 5 bases and J gave up 6 bases; unmatched junction bases: 7. Germline lookup yields CDR1 SGHNT and CDR2 YENEEA. The CDR3 nucleotides read TGTGCCAGCAGCGTTAGTACAGGGGCCGAGCAGTACTTC. Encoded protein: CASSVSTGAEQYF.

CDR3 residues: CATSDQGQSYEQYF. DNA of the CDR3: TGTGCCACCAGTGACCAGGGACAGTCCTACGAGCAGTACTTC. The chain links TRBV24-1 to TRBJ2-7; TRBD1 aligns across 7 bases. The CDR3 is 14 residues long. Germline assignment: CDR1 KGHDR and CDR2 SFDVKD. V lost 4 bases and J lost 1; bases outside the gene matches: 3.

The chain links TRBV12-5 to TRBJ1-1; D is ambiguous. The germline gives CDR1 LGHNT, CDR2 FRNRAP. V was trimmed by 1 base and J by 4 bases, leaving 7 bases between them. The CDR3 totals 13 residues. CDR3 loop: CASGLGRGTEAFF. CDR3 sequence (DNA): TGTGCTAGTGGTTTGGGCCGAGGCACTGAAGCTTTCTTT.

The chain couples TRBV14 to TRBJ2-1, with 7 positions matching TRBD1. Per the germline V gene, CDR1 is SGHDN and CDR2 is FVKESK. The ends lost 4 bases at V and 9 bases at J; junction bases unmatched: 3. The CDR3 runs 12 residues. The CDR3 here is CASSRTGVEQFF. CDR3 sequence (DNA): TGTGCCAGCAGCCGCACAGGGGTTGAGCAGTTCTTC.

This chain joins TRBV24-1 and TRBJ2-2; a possible D gene is TRBD2 (5 bases). The CDR3 extends over 15 amino acids. CDR1 and CDR2 from the germline V gene are KGHDR and SFDVKD. The germline V and J ends were trimmed by 5 bases and 4 bases, with 13 bases remaining between them. The CDR3 coding sequence is TGTGCCACCAGTGGTGCCGGGGAACTCACCGGGGAGCTGTTTTTT. Amino acid sequence: CATSGAGELTGELFF.

This clone has only one observation. The chain carries TRBV5-4 and TRBJ2-2; TRBD2 agrees at 12 bases. Germline V gene data show CDR1 as SGHNT and CDR2 as YYREEE (reference sequence). CDR3 length: 18 residues. V lost 4 bases, J lost 4 bases, and 11 bases stayed unmatched. The CDR3 loop reads CASSLGTSGGSRTGELFF. The CDR3 nucleotides read TGTGCCAGCAGCCTTGGTACTAGCGGGGGGAGTCGCACCGGGGAGCTGTTTTTT.

The gene calls are TRBV7-4 and TRBJ2-1; 9 nucleotides line up with TRBD1. Germline V lookup: CDR1 SGHVT, CDR2 SQSDAQ. V was clipped by 4 bases and J by 0 bases; unmatched bases: 13. The CDR3 is made up of 19 amino acids. In DNA form, the CDR3 reads TGTGCCAGCAGCTCTTCTAATTACAGGGGGCGTTTCTCCTACAATGAGCAGTTCTTC. This encodes CASSSSNYRGRFSYNEQFF.

The chain links TRBV7-2 to TRBJ1-5; the D gene is possibly TRBD1 (5 bases). V gave up 5 bases and J gave up 3 bases, with 14 bases separating them. Germline CDR1 SGHTA, CDR2 FQGNSA. The length of the CDR3 is 15 residues. Here the CDR3 reads CASSTGAGNNQPQHF. The CDR3 nucleotides are TGTGCCAGCAGCACTGGGGCAGGTAACAATCAGCCCCAGCATTTT.

The chain uses TRBV10-3 and TRBJ1-3; D unclear. The germline gives CDR1 ENHRY, CDR2 SYGVKD. Trimming removed 10 bases from V and 2 bases from J, with 15 bases in between. The CDR3 is made up of 14 amino acids. The CDR3 here is CATRTAEAGNTIYF. For the CDR3, the DNA is TGTGCCACCCGGACTGCGGAGGCTGGAAACACCATATATTTT.

In its sample, this clone was seen a few times. The chain carries TRBV19 and TRBJ1-6, with 8 bases aligning to TRBD1. V lost 3 bases and J lost 8; bases outside the gene matches: 3. This CDR3 region has 14 residues. Germline assignment: CDR1 LNHDA and CDR2 SQIVND (reference sequence). CDR3 residues: CASSIQGADSPLHF. The DNA for the CDR3 is TGTGCCAGTAGTATTCAGGGGGCTGATTCACCCCTCCACTTT.

The chain is built from TRBV4-3 and TRBJ1-2; no reliable D call. The V end lost 0 bases, the J end lost 3 bases, and 14 bases lay between the germline ends. CDR1 is LGHNA, CDR2 YSLEER, per germline. This CDR3 comprises 16 residues. As DNA, the CDR3 is TGCGCCAGCAGCCAAGATCTGGGAAGGACTGACTATGGCTACACCTTC. Its translation: CASSQDLGRTDYGYTF.

The genes are TRBV11-2 and TRBJ2-5; 9 bases agree with TRBD2. The germline CDR1 and CDR2 sequences are SGHAT and FQNNGV. This CDR3 has 16 residues. The J segment lost 2 bases and the V segment lost 6 bases, leaving 10 bases of the junction unmatched. DNA for the CDR3: TGTGCCAGCAGGCCGACTAGCGGAACTTCACAAGAGACCCAGTACTTC. Residues: CASRPTSGTSQETQYF.